The clone carrying this T cell receptor beta chain came up many times. The CDR3 sequence is 12 residues long. The germline gives CDR1 SNHLY, CDR2 FYNNEI. V gave up 7 bases and J gave up 6 bases; unmatched junction bases: 5. Authors of the study amplified TCR beta CDR3 regions from RNA transcripts. The TCR CDR3 first-round RT-PCR relied on the HTBI primer set. TCRdb called the multiplex PCR reads again in MiXCR, with one record for every CDR3 protein. The sample gives around 610,000 distinct CDR3 sequences, roughly 14% of which show up once; around 4.5% is in the top ten. The sample is drawn from a study of T cells in Graves' hyperthyroidism and ophthalmopathy.

The chain is built from TRBV2 and TRBJ2-7; 8 bases are a match to TRBD1. This sequence was found in a woman aged 40-49 years with Graves' ophthalmopathy. The sequencing sample was made of blood. The CDR3 sequence is CASTDRASEQYF. The CDR3 coding sequence is TGTGCCAGCACGGACAGGGCCTCCGAGCAGTACTTC.